Listed here are 17 T cell receptor beta chains from one sample, sequenced in a study of blood T cell repertoires in COVID-19. TCRdb's copy holds only in-frame clones and misses some; the assay was immunoSEQ multiplex PCR. The sample has approximately 170,000 clones, approximately 90% seen once. Sample: peripheral blood. Source of these receptors: a man aged 18 to 35 with COVID-19, enrolled during active disease.

This chain uses TRBV6-5 with TRBJ1-6, with 7 bases matching TRBD1. The length of the CDR3 is 16 residues. V lost 4 bases, J lost 7 bases, and 10 bases stayed unmatched. Germline V gene data show CDR1 as MNHEY and CDR2 as SVGAGI. This chain's CDR3 is CASSSLRQGQNSPLHF. CDR3 nucleotide sequence: TGTGCCAGCAGTTCCTTAAGACAGGGACAGAATTCACCCCTCCACTTT.

The genes are TRBV24-1 and TRBJ1-5, with no clear D. This CDR3 is 14 amino acids long. Trimming pared 4 bases from V and 3 bases from J, leaving 9 bases between. Germline V gene lookup returns CDR1 KGHDR and CDR2 SFDVKD. This CDR3 reads CATSEESLNQPQHF. The DNA for the CDR3 is TGTGCCACCAGTGAAGAAAGCCTCAATCAGCCCCAGCATTTT.

This clone was detected only once. This sequence joins TRBV7-2 and TRBJ2-7; 9 positions match TRBD2. V lost 5 bases to trimming and J lost 0 bases; unmatched junction nucleotides: 5. Germline loops: CDR1 SGHTA, CDR2 FQGNSA. This CDR3 spans 15 amino acids. CDR3 protein: CASSPRTSASYEQYF. The CDR3 DNA is TGTGCCAGCAGCCCTCGGACTAGCGCCTCCTACGAGCAGTACTTC. Together with reference TRBV7-2 and TRBJ2-7, the CDR3 gives the full variable domain: GAGVSQSPSNKVTEKGKDVELRCDPISGHTALYWYRQSLGQGLEFLIYFQGNSAPDKSGLPSDRFSAERTGGSVSTLTIQRTQQEDSAVYLCASSPRTSASYEQYFGPGTRLTVT.

The CDR3 protein is CASNRQYERSQYF. CDR3 sequence (DNA): TGTGCCAGCAACCGACAGTACGAAAGGTCCCAGTACTTC. This chain connects TRBV2 to TRBJ2-5; D is perhaps TRBD1 (5 bases). The CDR3 has 13 amino acids. Trimming removed 7 bases at V and 9 bases at J, with 18 bases between. From germline, CDR1 is SNHLY and CDR2 FYNNEI.

The chain carries TRBV24-1 and TRBJ2-3; 8 bases map to TRBD2. V dropped 5 bases and J dropped 0; count of bases not matched to a gene: 3. Germline assignment: CDR1 KGHDR and CDR2 SFDVKD. This CDR3 region has 15 residues. The CDR3 reads CATSGPSGSTDTQYF. In DNA, the CDR3 is TGTGCCACCAGTGGCCCTAGCGGGAGCACAGATACGCAGTATTTT.

The rearrangement joins TRBV5-3 to TRBJ2-7, with TRBD1 matching 8 bases. TRBV5-3 is placed among ORFs of uncertain function. This CDR3 spans 15 amino acids. V lost 0 bases, J lost 5 bases, and 7 bases stayed unmatched. The CDR3 DNA sequence: TGTGCCAGAAGCTTGGCCGGGACAGGTTCCGACGAGCAGTACTTC. The encoded protein is CARSLAGTGSDEQYF.

This clone is a singleton in its sample. The chain has TRBV2 and TRBJ2-7, with 8 bases matching TRBD1. With 7 bases clipped from V and 0 bases from J, the junction kept 14 bases outside the gene matches. This CDR3 comprises 17 residues. Per the germline V gene, CDR1 is SNHLY and CDR2 is FYNNEI. CDR3 sequence reads: CASTLDRARSSSYEQYF. The DNA of the CDR3 is TGTGCCAGCACCTTGGACAGGGCTCGCTCAAGCTCCTACGAGCAGTACTTC.

The genes are TRBV5-1 and TRBJ2-2; maybe TRBD2 (6 bases). Between the trimmed V and J ends, which lost 4 bases and 0 bases, there was a span of 10 bases. This CDR3 region has 15 residues. Germline V gene sequence: CDR1 SGHRS, CDR2 YFSETQ. The CDR3: CASSLTSTNTGELFF. CDR3 DNA: TGCGCCAGCAGCCTTACTAGCACGAACACCGGGGAGCTGTTTTTT.

This chain links TRBV5-8 with TRBJ1-5; 7 bases match TRBD1. V lost 2 bases to trimming and J lost 2 bases; unmatched junction nucleotides: 1. CDR1 and CDR2 (germline): SGHTS, YDEGEE. The CDR3 contains 14 residues. CDR3 sequence (DNA): TGTGCCAGCAGCTTAACAGGGGGCAATCAGCCCCAGCATTTT. Translation gives CASSLTGGNQPQHF.

The J gene is TRBJ2-3, the V gene TRBV19; possible D gene TRBD2, 6 bases. V gave up 0 bases and J gave up 2 bases, with 18 bases separating them. CDR3 length equals 18 residues. Germline CDR1 and CDR2: LNHDA and SQIVND (reference sequence). CDR3 sequence reads: CASSIDPGTPYFTDTQYF. The CDR3 nucleotides read TGTGCCAGTAGTATAGATCCTGGGACTCCTTACTTCACAGATACGCAGTATTTT.

The V and J genes are TRBV4-1 and TRBJ2-7, with D tentatively TRBD1 (6 bases). In germline, CDR1 is MGHRA, CDR2 YSYEKL. CDR3 length: 17 amino acids. V gave up 0 bases and J gave up 4 bases, with 19 bases separating them. The CDR3 spells CASSQEGGKQGVYEQYF. In DNA, the CDR3 is TGCGCCAGCAGCCAAGAAGGCGGAAAACAGGGTGTATACGAGCAGTACTTC.

This clone was counted once. V and J are TRBV7-2 and TRBJ1-2; a possible D gene is TRBD1 (5 bases). Germline V gene sequence: CDR1 SGHTA, CDR2 FQGNSA. This CDR3 region has 14 residues. V lost 5 bases and J lost 4, with 14 bases in between. This chain's CDR3 is CASSRDYRAYGYTF. Here the CDR3 DNA reads TGTGCCAGCAGCCGGGACTACCGGGCCTATGGCTACACCTTC.

The gene calls are TRBV9 and TRBJ2-1; tentatively, D is TRBD1 (6 bases). V dropped 3 bases and J dropped 6 bases, with 13 bases sitting between them. The length of the CDR3 is 14 residues. Germline CDR1 and CDR2: SGDLS and YYNGEE. CDR3 sequence reads: CASSEQGLPNEQFF. The CDR3 DNA is TGTGCCAGCAGCGAACAGGGCCTGCCCAATGAGCAGTTCTTC.

CDR3: CASSQGVRANSPLHF. CDR3 bases: TGCGCCAGCAGCCAAGGAGTCAGGGCTAATTCACCCCTCCACTTT. The chain carries TRBV4-1 and TRBJ1-6; D is possibly TRBD1 (5 bases). V dropped 1 base and J dropped 6 bases, with 10 bases sitting between them. The CDR3 runs to 15 residues. The germline gives CDR1 MGHRA, CDR2 YSYEKL.

The genes are TRBV6-2 or TRBV6-3 and TRBJ2-1, with 11 bases that match TRBD2. CDR1 MNHEY and CDR2 SVGEGT come from the germline V gene. The CDR3 covers 15 residues. After removal of 5 bases from V and 3 bases from J, the junction contained 3 bases not matched to a gene. CDR3 in DNA: TGTGCCAGCAGTATCGGGACTAGCGGCTACAATGAGCAGTTCTTC. It encodes CASSIGTSGYNEQFF.

This chain joins TRBV2 and TRBJ1-2; D might be TRBD1 (6 bases). V was shortened by 6 bases and J by 0 bases, with 14 bases between the two germline ends. Germline V CDR1 and CDR2: SNHLY, FYNNEI. This CDR3 has 15 amino acids. The CDR3 region is CASRDSGAANYGYTF. The CDR3 DNA sequence: TGTGCCAGCAGGGACAGCGGGGCCGCTAACTATGGCTACACCTTC. The full variable domain, with the rest looked up from reference TRBV2 and TRBJ1-2, is EPEVTQTPSHQVTQMGQEVILRCVPISNHLYFYWYRQILGQKVEFLVSFYNNEISEKSEIFDDQFSVERPDGSNFTLKIRSTKLEDSAMYFCASRDSGAANYGYTFGSGTRLTVV.

The V gene is TRBV4-3, the J gene TRBJ2-2; maybe TRBD2 (5 bases). The CDR3 totals 16 residues. Per the germline V gene, CDR1 is LGHNA and CDR2 is YSLEER. Trimming left V 0 bases short and J 5 bases short, with 13 bases between. The CDR3 region is CASSQENNRRTGELFF. CDR3 in DNA: TGCGCCAGCAGCCAAGAAAACAACCGGAGGACCGGGGAGCTGTTTTTT.